Listed below are T cell receptor beta chains from one sample, sequenced in a study of control samples from healthy donors and cancer patients. The repertoire was sequenced with immunoSEQ multiplex PCR; TCRdb's copy has only in-frame clones and lacks some. The sample has about 150,000 clones; approximately 93% are singletons. Sample: blood. The receptors derive from a woman aged 40 to 55 in good health. Each CDR3 is given with its conserved first and last residue. A D gene is named only where the DNA matches it firmly. A row's size may be missing; if present it is once, few, many or a size class.

NA	TRBJ2-2	NA	TRBV18	TGTGCCAGCTCAGCGGGGAGTCCGAACACCGGGGAGCTGTTTTTT	CASSAGSPNTGELFF
NA	TRBJ2-1	NA	TRBV7-7	TGTGCTAGCAGCTTAGGTATTAGCGGAACCTACAATGAGCAGTTCTTC	CASSLGISGTYNEQFF
NA	TRBJ1-1	TRBD1	TRBV5-6	TGTGCCAGCAGCTTTTGGCAGGGGGCGAAGTTGGCCACTGAAGCTTTCTTT	CASSFWQGAKLATEAFF
NA	TRBJ2-5	NA	TRBV18	TGTGCCAGCTCACCCAAGGGGGAGACCCAGTACTTC	CASSPKGETQYF
NA	TRBJ1-2	NA	TRBV7-2	TGTGCCAGCAGCCCACAGGGTTTTGACTATGGCTACACCTTC	CASSPQGFDYGYTF
once	TRBJ1-2	NA	TRBV14	TGTGCCAGCAGGGACAGTACCACTAACTATGGCTACACCTTC	CASRDSTTNYGYTF
NA	TRBJ2-3	NA	TRBV3-1/TRBV3-2	TGTGCCAGCAGCCAAGATCTCAAATCTAGCACAGATACGCAGTATTTT	CASSQDLKSSTDTQYF
NA	TRBJ1-1	NA	TRBV7-8	TGTGCCAGCAGCCGTACTCAGGGTGAAGCTTTCTTT	CASSRTQGEAFF
NA	TRBJ1-5	TRBD1	TRBV3-1/TRBV3-2	TGTGCCAGCAGTGCAACGGGACAGGGGGCTGAGCCCCAGCATTTT	CASSATGQGAEPQHF
NA	TRBJ1-4	TRBD1	TRBV15	TGTGCCACCAGCAGATCCGGGACAGTGGATGAAAAACTGTTTTTT	CATSRSGTVDEKLFF
NA	TRBJ2-2	NA	TRBV5-1	TGCGCCAGCAGCTTGGCCCTGGGGGCGGACACCGGGGAGCTGTTTTTT	CASSLALGADTGELFF
NA	TRBJ1-1	NA	TRBV7-2	TGTGCCAGCAGCTACTCCGGGGAGAACACTGAAGCTTTCTTT	CASSYSGENTEAFF
NA	TRBJ1-2	NA	TRBV3-1/TRBV3-2	TGTGCCAGCAGCCAATATGCAGGGGAGGATGGCTACACCTTC	CASSQYAGEDGYTF
NA	TRBJ1-2	TRBD1	TRBV4-1	TGCGCCAGCAGCCAGGGACAGGACCGAACTCACTATGGCTACACCTTC	CASSQGQDRTHYGYTF
NA	TRBJ1-4	NA	TRBV29-1	TGCAGCGCCTACTGGGTGGTTAATGAAAAACTGTTTTTT	CSAYWVVNEKLFF
NA	TRBJ1-2	NA	TRBV10-3	TGTGCCATCAGTGAGGGAGCTAACTATGGCTACACCTTC	CAISEGANYGYTF
once	TRBJ2-7	TRBD1	TRBV6-5	TGTGCCAGCAGCACGAAGGACAGGGCCGACGAGCAGTACTTC	CASSTKDRADEQYF
NA	TRBJ1-4	NA	TRBV5-8	TGTGCCAGCAGCGCCTACGGGATTACTAATGAAAAACTGTTTTTT	CASSAYGITNEKLFF
NA	TRBJ1-2	NA	TRBV2	TGTGCCAGCAGCACCCAGGGGACGGGCTATGGCTACACCTTC	CASSTQGTGYGYTF
NA	TRBJ2-5	NA	TRBV4-1	TGCGCCAGCAGCCAAGTTGAGCGAGAGACCCAGTACTTC	CASSQVERETQYF
NA	TRBJ2-5	TRBD2	TRBV15	TGTGCCACCAGCAGAGATACTAGCGGCCAAGAGACCCAGTACTTC	CATSRDTSGQETQYF
NA	TRBJ1-2	NA	TRBV18	TGTGCCAGCTCACCAGCCCCGGGCCTAGCTAACTATGGCTACACCTTC	CASSPAPGLANYGYTF
NA	TRBJ1-2	TRBD1	TRBV7-2	TGTGCCAGCAGCTTTCGGGACAGCTATGGCTACACCTTC	CASSFRDSYGYTF
NA	TRBJ1-1	NA	TRBV6-4	TGTGCCAGCAGTGACTACGGACGGCAGAACACTGAAGCTTTCTTT	CASSDYGRQNTEAFF
NA	TRBJ1-1	TRBD1	TRBV5-4	TGTGCCAGCAACATAAAAGGGGGCGTTGGAGCTTTCTTT	CASNIKGGVGAFF
NA	TRBJ1-6	TRBD1	TRBV7-9	TGTGCCAGCAGCTTACAGGGGGGTCATTCACCCCTCCACTTT	CASSLQGGHSPLHF
NA	TRBJ2-3	NA	TRBV3-1/TRBV3-2	TGTGCCAGCAGCCAAAAGCTGGTAACTAGCACAGATACGCAGTATTTT	CASSQKLVTSTDTQYF
NA	TRBJ2-3	TRBD1	TRBV5-1	TGCGCCAGCAGCACCGTGAGAGACAGGGGGCCAGATACGCAGTATTTT	CASSTVRDRGPDTQYF
NA	TRBJ1-1	NA	TRBV5-4	TGTGCCAGCAGTCAAGACGTCGTGAACACTGAAGCTTTCTTT	CASSQDVVNTEAFF
NA	TRBJ2-3	TRBD2	TRBV2	TGTGCCAGCAGACTGAGCGGGATGGGTACAGATACGCAGTATTTT	CASRLSGMGTDTQYF
NA	TRBJ1-1	NA	TRBV12-3/TRBV12-4	TGTGCCAGCAGTTTACCGCCGAACACTGAAGCTTTCTTT	CASSLPPNTEAFF
NA	TRBJ2-2	TRBD1	TRBV19	TGTGCCAGTAGTATCGGACAGGGCGGGGAGCTGTTTTTT	CASSIGQGGELFF
NA	TRBJ1-2	NA	TRBV7-9	TGTGCCAGCAGCTTGATTTCCGCGAACTATGGCTACACCTTC	CASSLISANYGYTF
once	TRBJ1-2	NA	TRBV10-2	TGCGCCAGCAGTACGACACGTAACTATGGCTACACCTTC	CASSTTRNYGYTF
NA	TRBJ1-2	NA	TRBV7-8	TGTGCCAGCAGCTTAGAGGGCGGCGGCTATGGCTACACCTTC	CASSLEGGGYGYTF
NA	TRBJ2-1	NA	TRBV11-3	TGTGCCAGCGGGCGTCGTTTTGATGAGCAGTTCTTC	CASGRRFDEQFF
NA	TRBJ2-5	NA	TRBV28	TGTGCCAGCACCCCCGGCGGACAAGAGACCCAGTACTTC	CASTPGGQETQYF
NA	TRBJ2-3	NA	TRBV6-5	TGTGCCAGCAGTTATGAGCAGGAAAGCACAGATACGCAGTATTTT	CASSYEQESTDTQYF
NA	TRBJ2-5	NA	TRBV9	TGTGCCAGCAGCGTCACAGGGTACCAAGAGACCCAGTACTTC	CASSVTGYQETQYF
NA	TRBJ2-7	NA	TRBV4-1	TGCGCCAGCAGCCAAGAGCAGACTCCCGCTAACTACGAGCAGTACTTC	CASSQEQTPANYEQYF
NA	TRBJ2-3	NA	TRBV3-1/TRBV3-2	TGTGCCAGCAGCCAAGGGCCCTATACCCCCCCAGATACGCAGTATTTT	CASSQGPYTPPDTQYF
NA	TRBJ2-5	NA	TRBV7-9	TGTGCCAGCAGCTTAATTTCTCGTGAAGAGACCCAGTACTTC	CASSLISREETQYF